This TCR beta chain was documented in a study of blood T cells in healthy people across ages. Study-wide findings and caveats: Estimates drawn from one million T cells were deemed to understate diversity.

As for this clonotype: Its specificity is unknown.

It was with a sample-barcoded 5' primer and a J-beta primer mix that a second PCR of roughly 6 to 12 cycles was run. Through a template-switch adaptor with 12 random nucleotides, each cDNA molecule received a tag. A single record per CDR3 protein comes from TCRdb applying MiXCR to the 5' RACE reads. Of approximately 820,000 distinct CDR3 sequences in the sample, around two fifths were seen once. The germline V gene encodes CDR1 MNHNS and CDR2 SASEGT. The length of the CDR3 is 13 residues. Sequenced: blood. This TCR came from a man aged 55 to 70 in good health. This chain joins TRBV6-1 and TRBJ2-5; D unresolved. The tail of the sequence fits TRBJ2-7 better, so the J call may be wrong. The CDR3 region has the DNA TGTGCCAGCGCGCGGCAGGCAGTCTACGAGCAGTACTTC. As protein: CASARQAVYEQYF.